A selection of T cell receptor beta chains follows, all from one sample in a study of shared clonotypes between healthy human individuals. TCRdb's copy holds only in-frame clones and misses some; the assay was immunoSEQ multiplex PCR. In the table there are over a million clones, around 78% of which are singletons. Sequencing was carried out using memory CD4+ T cells from PBMCs. The source of these receptors is a man aged 18 to 29 in good health. Some clones in this sample may be carry-over from other donors' samples. CDR3s include the opening cysteine and the closing phenylalanine or tryptophan. A D gene is named only where the DNA matches it firmly. Rows may omit the clone size; those that give it use once, few, many or a size class.

j_call: TRBJ1-5; v_call: TRBV7-8; d_call: .; clone_size: many; cdr3_aa: CASSQSNQPQHF; cdr3_nt: TGTGCCAGCAGCCAAAGCAATCAGCCCCAGCATTTT
j_call: TRBJ1-5; v_call: TRBV28; d_call: TRBD1; clone_size: .; cdr3_aa: CASRSTGGYQPQHF; cdr3_nt: TGTGCCAGCAGGAGCACAGGGGGGTATCAGCCCCAGCATTTT
j_call: TRBJ2-6; v_call: TRBV7-9; d_call: .; clone_size: .; cdr3_aa: CASSQTLGAGANVLTF; cdr3_nt: TGTGCCAGCAGCCAGACCCTTGGCGCTGGGGCCAACGTCCTGACTTTC
j_call: TRBJ2-7; v_call: TRBV5-4; d_call: .; clone_size: .; cdr3_aa: CASSLAGFYEQYF; cdr3_nt: TGTGCCAGCAGCTTGGCAGGGTTCTACGAGCAGTACTTC
j_call: TRBJ2-1; v_call: TRBV15; d_call: .; clone_size: .; cdr3_aa: CATSRVTIKQLAEQFF; cdr3_nt: TGTGCCACCAGCAGAGTAACAATCAAGCAGTTAGCGGAGCAGTTCTTC
j_call: TRBJ1-2; v_call: TRBV6-5; d_call: .; clone_size: once; cdr3_aa: CASSYSNGRGYGYTF; cdr3_nt: TGTGCCAGCAGTTACTCGAACGGCAGGGGCTATGGCTACACCTTC
j_call: TRBJ2-1; v_call: TRBV18; d_call: .; clone_size: .; cdr3_aa: CASSQYTANTYNEQFF; cdr3_nt: TGTGCCAGCTCACAGTATACAGCTAATACTTACAATGAGCAGTTCTTC
j_call: TRBJ1-1; v_call: TRBV30; d_call: .; clone_size: few; cdr3_aa: CAWSVKGATEAFF; cdr3_nt: TGTGCCTGGAGTGTCAAGGGAGCCACTGAAGCTTTCTTT
j_call: TRBJ2-1; v_call: TRBV11-3; d_call: .; clone_size: .; cdr3_aa: CASSLGALTGGEQFF; cdr3_nt: TGTGCCAGCAGCTTGGGGGCCTTAACGGGAGGTGAGCAGTTCTTC
j_call: TRBJ1-3; v_call: TRBV7-9; d_call: .; clone_size: .; cdr3_aa: CASSSTSAGNTIYF; cdr3_nt: TGTGCCAGCAGCTCGACCTCAGCTGGAAACACCATATATTTT
j_call: TRBJ2-7; v_call: TRBV28; d_call: TRBD1; clone_size: once; cdr3_aa: CASIPGQLSEQYF; cdr3_nt: TGTGCCAGCATCCCGGGACAGTTGTCCGAGCAGTACTTC
j_call: TRBJ2-2; v_call: TRBV2; d_call: .; clone_size: .; cdr3_aa: CASSETRTGELFF; cdr3_nt: TGTGCCAGCAGTGAGACCCGGACCGGGGAGCTGTTTTTT
j_call: TRBJ2-4; v_call: TRBV7-2; d_call: .; clone_size: few; cdr3_aa: CASSLADGFKNIQYF; cdr3_nt: TGTGCCAGCAGCTTAGCGGACGGATTCAAAAACATTCAGTACTTC
j_call: TRBJ2-7; v_call: TRBV5-1; d_call: .; clone_size: .; cdr3_aa: CASYSGPMELLGEQYF; cdr3_nt: TGCGCCAGCTACTCCGGCCCAATGGAGCTCTTGGGCGAGCAGTACTTC
j_call: TRBJ1-1; v_call: TRBV7-2; d_call: .; clone_size: .; cdr3_aa: CASSSGINTEAFF; cdr3_nt: TGTGCCAGCAGCTCAGGGATTAACACTGAAGCTTTCTTT
j_call: TRBJ2-2; v_call: TRBV5-1; d_call: TRBD2; clone_size: .; cdr3_aa: CASSPGLAWTGELFF; cdr3_nt: TGCGCCAGCAGCCCTGGACTAGCGTGGACCGGGGAGCTGTTTTTT
j_call: TRBJ2-7; v_call: TRBV29-1; d_call: .; clone_size: few; cdr3_aa: CSVVETAYEQYF; cdr3_nt: TGCAGCGTTGTTGAGACAGCCTACGAGCAGTACTTC
j_call: TRBJ1-4; v_call: TRBV11-2; d_call: .; clone_size: .; cdr3_aa: CASSLGLGVFEKLFF; cdr3_nt: TGTGCCAGCAGCTTAGGTTTAGGGGTATTTGAAAAACTGTTTTTT
j_call: TRBJ2-7; v_call: TRBV4-2; d_call: TRBD2; clone_size: .; cdr3_aa: CASSQEAGVGEQYF; cdr3_nt: TGTGCCAGCAGCCAAGAAGCGGGAGTAGGCGAGCAGTACTTC
j_call: TRBJ1-5; v_call: TRBV19; d_call: TRBD1; clone_size: .; cdr3_aa: CASSMVRGLDNQPQHF; cdr3_nt: TGTGCCAGTAGTATGGTCAGGGGGCTGGACAATCAGCCCCAGCATTTT
j_call: TRBJ2-7; v_call: TRBV19; d_call: .; clone_size: .; cdr3_aa: CAIPGTGESEQYF; cdr3_nt: TGTGCCATCCCCGGGACGGGGGAAAGTGAGCAGTACTTC
j_call: TRBJ1-4; v_call: TRBV5-1; d_call: .; clone_size: once; cdr3_aa: CASSSQGRRENEKLFF; cdr3_nt: TGCGCCAGCAGCTCACAGGGAAGGAGGGAAAATGAAAAACTGTTTTTT
j_call: TRBJ2-7; v_call: TRBV5-1; d_call: .; clone_size: .; cdr3_aa: CASSLGGAAHYEQYF; cdr3_nt: TGCGCCAGCAGCTTAGGCGGGGCGGCCCACTACGAGCAGTACTTC
j_call: TRBJ2-3; v_call: TRBV5-1; d_call: .; clone_size: .; cdr3_aa: CASSTGLFTDTQYF; cdr3_nt: TGCGCCAGCAGCACGGGACTCTTCACAGATACGCAGTATTTT
j_call: TRBJ1-2; v_call: TRBV7-9; d_call: TRBD1; clone_size: .; cdr3_aa: CASSLVGAGTGNYGYTF; cdr3_nt: TGTGCCAGCAGCTTAGTGGGGGCCGGGACAGGGAACTATGGCTACACCTTC
j_call: TRBJ2-7; v_call: TRBV28; d_call: TRBD2; clone_size: .; cdr3_aa: CASSWDTSGSQYEQYF; cdr3_nt: TGTGCCAGCAGTTGGGACACTAGCGGGAGTCAATACGAGCAGTACTTC
j_call: TRBJ2-7; v_call: TRBV5-1; d_call: .; clone_size: few; cdr3_aa: CASRADMIYEQYF; cdr3_nt: TGCGCCAGCAGGGCGGACATGATCTACGAGCAGTACTTC
j_call: TRBJ1-2; v_call: TRBV5-6; d_call: .; clone_size: .; cdr3_aa: CASSYTADHRALRVMF; cdr3_nt: TGTGCCAGCAGCTATACCGCTGATCACCGAGCCCTACGAGTTATGTTC
j_call: TRBJ2-3; v_call: TRBV10-3; d_call: TRBD1; clone_size: .; cdr3_aa: CAISEQGQGTDTQYF; cdr3_nt: TGTGCCATCAGTGAACAGGGACAGGGAACAGATACGCAGTATTTT
j_call: TRBJ2-2; v_call: TRBV28; d_call: .; clone_size: few; cdr3_aa: CASSLPLSGELFF; cdr3_nt: TGTGCCAGCAGTTTACCACTAAGCGGGGAGCTGTTTTTT
j_call: TRBJ2-3; v_call: TRBV25-1; d_call: TRBD2; clone_size: .; cdr3_aa: CASSPTSGSSTDTQYF; cdr3_nt: TGTGCCAGCAGCCCAACTAGCGGGAGTTCGACAGATACGCAGTATTTT
j_call: TRBJ2-7; v_call: TRBV28; d_call: TRBD2; clone_size: .; cdr3_aa: CAAGVESYEQYF; cdr3_nt: TGTGCTGCGGGAGTGGAGTCCTACGAGCAGTACTTC
j_call: TRBJ2-5; v_call: TRBV5-6; d_call: TRBD1; clone_size: many; cdr3_aa: CASSGAATGEETQYF; cdr3_nt: TGTGCCAGCAGCGGCGCTGCGACAGGGGAAGAGACCCAGTACTTC
j_call: TRBJ1-1; v_call: TRBV6-1; d_call: .; clone_size: .; cdr3_aa: CASKGRGNTEAFF; cdr3_nt: TGTGCCAGCAAGGGGAGGGGTAACACTGAAGCTTTCTTT
j_call: TRBJ2-2; v_call: TRBV28; d_call: .; clone_size: .; cdr3_aa: CASSHLPGELFF; cdr3_nt: TGTGCCAGCAGCCACCTCCCCGGGGAGCTGTTTTTT
j_call: TRBJ2-7; v_call: TRBV6-1; d_call: .; clone_size: .; cdr3_aa: CASSYAAGEQYF; cdr3_nt: TGTGCCAGCTCTTATGCCGCTGGCGAGCAGTACTTC
j_call: TRBJ2-7; v_call: TRBV5-4; d_call: .; clone_size: .; cdr3_aa: CASSLGREAYEQYF; cdr3_nt: TGTGCCAGCAGCTTGGGCAGGGAGGCCTACGAGCAGTACTTC
j_call: TRBJ2-2; v_call: TRBV18; d_call: .; clone_size: once; cdr3_aa: CASSPPGRRDTGELFF; cdr3_nt: TGTGCCAGCTCACCACCGGGGAGGCGAGACACCGGGGAGCTGTTTTTT
j_call: TRBJ2-1; v_call: TRBV28; d_call: TRBD2; clone_size: .; cdr3_aa: CASSGLAVIDNEQFF; cdr3_nt: TGTGCCAGCAGTGGACTAGCGGTGATCGACAATGAGCAGTTCTTC
j_call: TRBJ2-7; v_call: TRBV7-2; d_call: TRBD1; clone_size: .; cdr3_aa: CASSSGQAAEQYF; cdr3_nt: TGTGCCAGCAGTTCGGGACAGGCGGCCGAGCAGTACTTC
j_call: TRBJ2-7; v_call: TRBV29-1; d_call: .; clone_size: .; cdr3_aa: CSAQQDTYEQYF; cdr3_nt: TGCAGCGCCCAACAGGATACGTACGAGCAGTACTTC
j_call: TRBJ2-7; v_call: TRBV2; d_call: .; clone_size: .; cdr3_aa: CASSARRQAVYEQYF; cdr3_nt: TGTGCCAGCAGTGCACGGAGACAGGCAGTCTACGAGCAGTACTTC
j_call: TRBJ2-1; v_call: TRBV15; d_call: .; clone_size: .; cdr3_aa: CATSRDALALTYNEQFF; cdr3_nt: TGTGCCACCAGCAGAGATGCCCTAGCGTTAACCTACAATGAGCAGTTCTTC
j_call: TRBJ2-5; v_call: TRBV4-3; d_call: .; clone_size: .; cdr3_aa: CASSQGGSAQETQYF; cdr3_nt: TGCGCCAGCAGCCAAGGCGGGTCGGCTCAAGAGACCCAGTACTTC
j_call: TRBJ2-2; v_call: TRBV2; d_call: TRBD1; clone_size: .; cdr3_aa: CASSWTGPNTGELFF; cdr3_nt: TGTGCCAGCAGTTGGACAGGGCCGAACACCGGGGAGCTGTTTTTT
j_call: TRBJ2-7; v_call: TRBV5-5; d_call: TRBD2; clone_size: many; cdr3_aa: CASTTNFGTSGSNEQYF; cdr3_nt: TGTGCCAGCACCACAAATTTCGGGACTAGCGGGAGTAACGAGCAGTACTTC
j_call: TRBJ1-1; v_call: TRBV5-4; d_call: .; clone_size: many; cdr3_aa: CASSLEQRNTEAFF; cdr3_nt: TGTGCCAGCAGCTTGGAACAGAGGAACACTGAAGCTTTCTTT
j_call: TRBJ1-2; v_call: TRBV4-2; d_call: .; clone_size: .; cdr3_aa: CASSQGTGMDGYTF; cdr3_nt: TGTGCCAGCAGCCAAGGAACGGGAATGGATGGCTACACCTTC